This note documents a single TCR beta chain sequence. This clone was picked up a small number of times. No antigen is known for it. No base quality values were provided; no much bigger clone lies one nucleotide off. The germline V gene (reference sequence) yields SEHNR for CDR1 and FQNEAQ for CDR2. Reading from cysteine to phenylalanine, the CDR3 counts 15 amino acids. Of the read, only the CDR3 DNA is kept; its 45 bases are in frame from base 1. The cohort consisted of 600 to 750 healthy bone marrow donors. At the time of sampling, all cohort members were nominally healthy, though unrecorded immune exposures were likely present. The donor was CMV seropositive and was included in the group of 250 to 350 seropositive cohort members. A peripheral blood sample was provided by each donor, and peripheral blood mononuclear cells were used for TCR beta sequencing. Genomic DNA was extracted from the blood cell samples with the Qiagen DNeasy Blood Extraction Kit.

This entry comes from a study of cytomegalovirus exposure and HLA in healthy donors (dated by TCRdb to about 2017). Study-level background: According to an earlier analysis of a few hundred of the donors, some 180 million T cells yielded over 100 million unique TCR beta sequences and about 280 Gb of sequence data. Class I and class II HLA loci were covered by the typing at four-digit resolution. An early release covering over 500 HLA-typed donors comprised around 300 gigabases of sequencing data and around 80 million unique TCR sequences. The study aimed to test whether signatures of past pathogen exposure could be identified by cataloging public T cell receptors. Five DR-DQ haplotypes were treated as single units for association and clustering because of strong linkage in the cohort. The number of typed donors differed by locus: about 620-640 for A, B, C, DRB1 and DQB1; some 500 for DQA1; roughly 600 for DPA1; and some 470 for DPB1. A separate validation cohort of approximately 120 different subjects was used in addition to the roughly 700-subject first cohort. To predict cytomegalovirus infection status, the study combined high-throughput TCR immunosequencing, statistical association of individual TCRs with disease status, and machine learning. Every repertoire in the discovery cohort had been generated on one and the same sequencing platform. A later genetic analysis used genome-wide SNP genotypes for about 60% of the roughly 700 donors, treating that subset as a discovery cohort. The T cell repertoires of about 700 subjects were profiled by immunosequencing and related to cytomegalovirus serostatus. Donor age, sex, ethnicity and CMV serostatus were compiled together with the repertoire data. Among the roughly 390 genotyped donors, about 83% belonged to the genetic ancestry cluster associated with self-reported Caucasian donors. To decide whether each TCR beta V gene segment behaved as functional or pseudogenic, an earlier analysis of some 540 of the donors relied on high-throughput TCR beta sequencing. In a later analysis, previously published TCR beta repertoires from 666 donors were re-analyzed and high-resolution HLA genotyping was added so that TCR occurrence patterns could be studied. Among roughly 400 genotyped donors of the cohort, an average of roughly 230,000 unique TCR beta nucleotide sequences was sequenced per donor, of which approximately 18% were non-productive. In the later analysis, no new phenotypic data were used to find candidate immune exposures; instead, reliance was placed on TCR beta sequences and their occurrence across donors. General findings and caveats noted by the study authors: Most CMV-associated TCR beta chains appeared to be HLA-restricted in a later analysis, and the HLA associations seemed to be driven largely by CMV exposure. The classifier was reported to diagnose cytomegalovirus status with high specificity and sensitivity in both the original and validation cohorts. In a later analysis, several top co-occurrence clusters were reported to appear linked to parvovirus B19, influenza, CMV and Epstein-Barr virus. Correlated functional status among segregating V segments might reflect linkage disequilibrium, but an unknown experimental factor could not be ruled out. When HLA alleles, especially DR and DQ, strongly co-occurred, TCR associations were difficult to assign to individual alleles. An association between a missense DCLRE1C variant and V-gene and J-gene trimming of TCR beta chains was found in a later genetic analysis and replicated in an independent cohort. The authors suggested that the approach could potentially be extended to other disease states and immunological phenotypes. A further reported finding was that TCR beta sequences accurately predicted the HLA-A and HLA-B alleles for most subjects in the first cohort. Some IMGT-functional V segments, including TRBV6-2 and TRBV6-3, could not be distinguished by the 87-base-pair reads and were therefore excluded. The study gave a list of roughly 150 TCR beta chains associated with cytomegalovirus. CMV serostatus was the only immune exposure information available for the cohort. Only TCR beta chains were sequenced in this cohort, and the absence of alpha or paired-chain data limited detectable features. Compared with the roughly 700-donor mean, donors in an Asian-associated ancestry cluster had fewer N-insertions in productive TCRs, according to a later genetic analysis. In an earlier analysis of more than 450 of the donors, most TCR beta V segments were observed in productive rearrangements about 87% or about 30% of the time, broadly matching IMGT annotations. A cluster of highly shared sequence variants was judged likely to represent a technical artifact of the sequencing pipeline. The presence/absence analyses assumed that sequencing depth was roughly uniform across donors, and that assumption may not be true. Specific HLA alleles were associated with 15,000 to 20,000 TCR beta sequences at a false discovery rate of 0.05 in a later analysis. While some public TCRs were present in many individuals, most TCR sequences turned up only very rarely across donors. HLA typing was unavailable for some donors at each locus, so association tests used only the typed subset. In vitro tests confirmed that a few of the cytomegalovirus-associated TCR beta chains recognize cytomegalovirus antigens. In a later analysis, the rate of TCR association differed among HLA loci, with DRB1 alleles having the most associated TCRs and HLA-C alleles having the fewest. The earlier analysis of 450 to 700 of the donors excluded approximately 15 rarely observed V segments, including chromosome 9 orphons, because counts were too low. In a later analysis, HLA-associated TCR beta chains showed more clonal expansion and lower generation probabilities than non-associated chains that were equally common.

The library was obtained by the immunoSEQ multiplex PCR assay. For the multiplex PCR, a mixture combining 60 forward primers for TCR Vbeta segments and 13 reverse primers for TCR Jbeta segments was used. The CDR3 region of rearranged TCR beta genes was amplified from genomic DNA with a multiplex PCR assay. The Illumina HiSeq System was used to sequence the amplified TCR beta libraries as 87-base-pair reads. The study's processing was this. A later analysis tallied some 79 million unique TCR beta chains across the 640 or so repertoires, and about 10 million of those chains were shared by two or more donors. A nearest-neighbor algorithm error-corrected the raw reads and collapsed the reads into unique sequences, merging closely related sequences to remove PCR and sequencing errors. To assign V, D and J gene segments, CDR3 sequences were aligned to IMGT reference sequences. For a sequence to be retained, a match of at least six nucleotides to both a V gene segment and a J gene segment was required. A rearrangement was called productive if the CDR3 had no stop codons and remained in frame with V and J, and every other rearrangement was called non-productive. Following IMGT convention, CDR3 was defined as the stretch from the second conserved V-encoded cysteine up to the conserved J-encoded phenylalanine. The earlier analysis of about 590 of the donors excluded sequences that lacked an unambiguous match to a single V gene segment. In an earlier analysis of some 590 of the donors, V segments were called functional above 56.7% productive rearrangements and were called segregating when the between-donor standard deviation exceeded 5%. A statistical classification framework was built for diagnosing cytomegalovirus status from the catalog of TCR beta chain sequences. In a later analysis, V and J genes were assigned by comparing TCR nucleotide sequences against IMGT/GENE-DB human TR gene sequences. In a later analysis, CDR3 sequences and most-parsimonious VDJ recombination scenarios were assigned using the TCRdist pipeline. In a later analysis, every TCR beta chain was defined by the combination of its CDR3 amino acid sequence and its V-gene family, and reads without a unique V-gene family were dropped. A later analysis removed several hundred highly shared, low-generation-probability nucleotide sequences to deal with suspected cross-contamination and a sequencing artifact. In a later analysis, a clonal expansion index was calculated for each public chain from normalized within-repertoire ranks of inferred template counts. Generation probabilities in a later analysis came from a VDJ recombination model fitted to out-of-frame rearrangements, and those results were checked against IGoR. In a later analysis, TCR-TCR, TCR-HLA and TCR-CMV co-occurrence was scored with hypergeometric tests, and a repertoire-size bias correction was applied to TCR pairs. A later analysis estimated false discovery rates by permuting HLA or CMV assignments 20 times. In a later analysis, co-occurring TCRs were grouped using DBSCAN, and TCRdist sequence similarity was added for clustering within HLA-allele-positive subsets. For co-occurrence clustering, repertoires with fewer than 30,000 or more than 120,000 public chains were excluded, along with four to six repertoires with anomalous nucleotide sharing. Imported from immuneACCESS, the table was reduced by TCRdb to in-frame sequences with V and J called. These copies leave out some clones; in studies compared against another copy, an unresolved V gene accounts for under half, and the cause of the remainder is not known. The V and J calls and clone size come from that table; D and trimming were worked out from the DNA. For this sample the table gives about 140,000 clones, of which less than 80% were detected only once. The ten largest clones represent around 10% of the sample.

The clonotype originates from a woman aged 45 to 65 in good health and CMV-seropositive. Sequenced material: PBMCs. The sequence is built from TRBV7-9 and TRBJ2-5; TRBD1 is a possible D gene, resting on 6 matching bases. The assigned J gene may be wrong: the sequence end matches TRBJ2-7 better. Here is the DNA: TGTGCCAGCAGCCTTCACCTTCCTTACAGGGTCGAGCAGTACTTC. Translated, this is CASSLHLPYRVEQYF.